These T cell receptor beta chains were read from a single sample in a study of cytomegalovirus exposure and HLA in healthy donors. Clones were sequenced by immunoSEQ multiplex PCR, and TCRdb holds only the in-frame ones, with some missing. The table has 55,000 to 65,000 clones, more than 60% seen once. Material: PBMCs. These receptors were taken from a woman aged 25 to 39 in good health and CMV-seronegative. Both conserved end residues are trimmed from each CDR3. The order of the fields is V gene, J gene, CDR3 protein.

v_gene: TRBV10-3
j_gene: TRBJ1-1
CDR3aa: AISDGGSPEAF

v_gene: TRBV11-2
j_gene: TRBJ1-6
CDR3aa: ASSLDRVSSYNSPLH

v_gene: TRBV10-3
j_gene: TRBJ1-1
CDR3aa: ATTRDRDTGEAF

v_gene: TRBV6-5
j_gene: TRBJ1-3
CDR3aa: ASSYDWGQVGNTIY

v_gene: TRBV18
j_gene: TRBJ2-7
CDR3aa: ASSLRQGADYEQY

v_gene: TRBV9
j_gene: TRBJ1-6
CDR3aa: ASSAGVGNSPLH

v_gene: TRBV9
j_gene: TRBJ2-1
CDR3aa: ASSVGLAGNNEQF

v_gene: TRBV18
j_gene: TRBJ2-7
CDR3aa: ASSHDRGFTSYEQY

v_gene: TRBV30
j_gene: TRBJ2-3
CDR3aa: AWSVLRDSSTDTQY

v_gene: TRBV1
j_gene: TRBJ2-1
CDR3aa: TYRGGSGNNEQF

v_gene: TRBV19
j_gene: TRBJ1-1
CDR3aa: ASSIATGGAF

v_gene: TRBV2
j_gene: TRBJ1-6
CDR3aa: ASSVEGSYNSPLH

v_gene: TRBV6-1
j_gene: TRBJ1-1
CDR3aa: ASSGGGAEAF

v_gene: TRBV4-1
j_gene: TRBJ2-1
CDR3aa: ASSQIFSGGRYNEQF

v_gene: TRBV5-6
j_gene: TRBJ1-1
CDR3aa: ASSSRTGRAF

v_gene: TRBV5-1
j_gene: TRBJ1-4
CDR3aa: ASSPGVGDEKLF

v_gene: TRBV5-4
j_gene: TRBJ1-3
CDR3aa: ASSRDSRSGNTIY

v_gene: TRBV5-1
j_gene: TRBJ2-7
CDR3aa: ASSLDQGTYEQY

v_gene: TRBV7-2
j_gene: TRBJ2-7
CDR3aa: ASSYERDDHEQY

v_gene: TRBV7-2
j_gene: TRBJ2-5
CDR3aa: ASSLAAGGRWPQETQY

v_gene: TRBV5-1
j_gene: TRBJ2-7
CDR3aa: ASSLGQGSSYEQY

v_gene: TRBV18
j_gene: TRBJ1-2
CDR3aa: ASSPSGGDYGYT

v_gene: TRBV27
j_gene: TRBJ2-2
CDR3aa: ASSLEVASGRKKKAGELF

v_gene: TRBV7-9
j_gene: TRBJ1-4
CDR3aa: ASSFQKFATNEKLF

v_gene: TRBV27
j_gene: TRBJ1-1
CDR3aa: ASTRASGTEAF

v_gene: TRBV18
j_gene: TRBJ2-3
CDR3aa: ASSPDRGSGDTQY

v_gene: TRBV15
j_gene: TRBJ1-2
CDR3aa: ATSRDHSYGYT

v_gene: TRBV11-2
j_gene: TRBJ2-3
CDR3aa: ASSLEGGGITDTQY

v_gene: TRBV4-3
j_gene: TRBJ2-3
CDR3aa: ASSQERLAYTDTQY

v_gene: TRBV19
j_gene: TRBJ2-3
CDR3aa: ASSTGTGVHVGTDTQY

v_gene: TRBV7-7
j_gene: TRBJ2-1
CDR3aa: ASSLSEEVNEQF

v_gene: TRBV29-1
j_gene: TRBJ2-1
CDR3aa: SATVDSYNEQF

v_gene: TRBV14
j_gene: TRBJ1-4
CDR3aa: ASSQRRQGFTNEKLF

v_gene: TRBV10-3
j_gene: TRBJ2-3
CDR3aa: AISEEAGGAADTQY

v_gene: TRBV6-1
j_gene: TRBJ2-7
CDR3aa: ASSGQGYEQY

v_gene: TRBV30
j_gene: TRBJ1-6
CDR3aa: AWSVGGQGFSPLH